The 8 T cell receptor beta chains presented below share a single source sample, sequenced in a study of lymphopenia after photon versus proton radiotherapy. Produced via immunoSEQ multiplex PCR; TCRdb's table is partial and in-frame only. The sample contains about 49,000 clones, about 86% of which appear only once. Sequences were derived from peripheral blood, sampled from a patient treated with photon-based radiotherapy. These receptors were taken from a man aged 45-65 years with gastric cancer.

The sample holds a few counts of this clone. J is TRBJ2-2 and V is TRBV18; TRBD1 agrees at 7 bases. The CDR3 has 17 residues. Per the germline V gene, CDR1 is KGHSH and CDR2 is LQKENI. Germline trimming cut 2 bases from V and 2 bases from J; bases unmatched to any gene: 8. The CDR3 here is CASSPYTGTVNTGELFF. Written as DNA, the CDR3 is TGTGCCAGCTCACCATACACCGGGACAGTTAACACCGGGGAGCTGTTTTTT. Full variable domain (remainder filled in from reference TRBV18 and TRBJ2-2): NAGVMQNPRHLVRRRGQEARLRCSPMKGHSHVYWYRQLPEEGLKFMVYLQKENIIDESGMPKERFSAEFPKEGPSILRIQQVVRGDSAAYFCASSPYTGTVNTGELFFGEGSRLTVL.

CDR3 protein: CAWSLGSGANVLTF. CDR3 in DNA: TGTGCCTGGAGTCTTGGCTCTGGGGCCAACGTCCTGACTTTC. The chain joins TRBV30 to TRBJ2-6; D is ambiguous. The V end lost 2 bases, the J end lost 0 bases, and 5 bases lay between the germline ends. Germline-derived CDR1 and CDR2 are GTSNPN and SVGIG (reference sequence). The CDR3 sequence is 14 residues long.

This clone occurred once. This chain joins TRBV6-5 and TRBJ2-6; D is unclear. The V end was cut by 5 bases, the J end by 7 bases, with 15 bases between. The CDR3 is 15 residues long. Germline CDR1 is MNHEY and CDR2 is SVGAGI. CDR3 DNA sequence: TGTGCCAGCAGTCGTTATTCCAGTGGCGCCAACGTCCTGACTTTC. It specifies CASSRYSSGANVLTF.

This chain connects TRBV28 to TRBJ1-1, with D unclear. This CDR3 comprises 15 residues. CDR1 and CDR2 (germline): MDHEN, SYDVKM. V was shortened by 5 bases and J by 2 bases, with 15 bases between the two germline ends. The CDR3 sequence: CASSRPGAANTEAFF. CDR3 DNA sequence: TGTGCCAGCAGTCGACCGGGCGCGGCTAACACTGAAGCTTTCTTT.

This clone was counted a single time. Other DNA variants within this sample encode the same CDR3. This chain uses TRBV9 with TRBJ2-7; 10 nucleotides align to TRBD2. V dropped 3 bases and J dropped 2; count of bases not matched to a gene: 2. CDR3 length: 14 residues. Germline CDR1 and CDR2: SGDLS and YYNGEE. The CDR3 region is CASSATSGPYEQYF. Written as DNA, the CDR3 is TGTGCCAGCAGCGCGACTAGCGGGCCCTACGAGCAGTACTTC. Full variable domain (outside the CDR3, taken from reference TRBV9 and TRBJ2-7): DSGVTQTPKHLITATGQRVTLRCSPRSGDLSVYWYQQSLDQGLQFLIQYYNGEERAKGNILERFSAQQFPDLHSELNLSSLELGDSALYFCASSATSGPYEQYFGPGTRLTVT.

V is TRBV4-1 and J is TRBJ1-1; possibly TRBD1 for D (5 bases). Germline loops: CDR1 MGHRA, CDR2 YSYEKL. The CDR3 length is 16 residues. The V gene lost 1 base and the J gene lost 5 bases, with 17 bases spanning the gap. CDR3 coding DNA: TGCGCCAGCAGCCAAGTCGGGGCAGGGTGGCAAACTGAAGCTTTCTTT. Translating gives CASSQVGAGWQTEAFF.

The chain couples TRBV7-8 to TRBJ2-7; D not resolved. V dropped 1 base and J dropped 5 bases, with 9 bases sitting between them. CDR1 SGHVS and CDR2 FQNEAQ come from the germline V gene. The CDR3 length is 13 residues. CDR3 sequence reads: CASSLGGPNEQYF. CDR3 bases: TGTGCCAGCAGCTTAGGAGGACCAAACGAGCAGTACTTC.

The chain couples TRBV28 to TRBJ1-5, with 7 nucleotides matching TRBD1. J was trimmed by 0 bases and V by 6 bases; bases with no gene match: 2. CDR1 is MDHEN and CDR2 is SYDVKM in the germline V gene. This CDR3 region has 14 residues. CDR3 coding DNA: TGTGCCAGCAGCTGGACAGGTAGCAATCAGCCCCAGCATTTT. Protein: CASSWTGSNQPQHF.